The 15 T cell receptor beta chains presented below share a single source sample, sequenced in a study of neurological immune-mediated disorders. TCRdb redid the calling of the 5' RACE reads with MiXCR, one entry per CDR3 protein. Of tens of thousands of distinct CDR3 sequences listed, approximately 9.1% are singletons. Time point defined: longitudinal time-point 1 (baseline). Specimen: PBMCs. These receptors were collected from a woman in her forties in good health.

V and J are TRBV5-1 and TRBJ2-1, with 8 positions matching TRBD1. CDR1 is SGHRS and CDR2 is YFSETQ in the germline V gene. V trimming: 4 bases; J trimming: 14 bases; junction bases outside the gene matches: 8. The length of the CDR3 is 12 residues. The CDR3 reads CASSATDREEFF. The CDR3, as DNA: TGCGCCAGCAGCGCTACGGACAGGGAGGAGTTCTTC.

This clonotype came up many times. The V gene is TRBV18, the J gene TRBJ2-3; D is unresolved. This CDR3 region has 17 residues. With 3 bases removed from V and 0 bases from J, the gap between germline ends came to 16 bases. CDR1 is KGHSH and CDR2 is LQKENI in the germline V gene. The CDR3 nucleotides read TGTGCCAGCTCACCGGTTGGGCAAATCTTTAGCACAGATACGCAGTATTTT. This gives the protein CASSPVGQIFSTDTQYF.

In this sample, this clonotype turned up many times. The chain recombines TRBV6-2 or TRBV6-3 with TRBJ2-7; a possible D gene is TRBD1 (6 bases). V lost 2 bases and J 0 bases, leaving 11 bases between the germline ends. Germline V gene sequence: CDR1 MNHEY, CDR2 SVGEGT. This CDR3 comprises 15 residues. CDR3 sequence: CASSYDRPSSYEQYF. As DNA, the CDR3 is TGTGCCAGCAGTTACGACAGGCCTAGCTCCTACGAGCAGTACTTC.

This clonotype was detected ten times or more. The chain is built from TRBV5-1 and TRBJ2-3; 9 positions agree with TRBD1. The V gene end was trimmed by 4 bases and the J gene end by 2 bases; junction bases not matched to a gene: 5. CDR3 length equals 15 residues. Germline V gene data show CDR1 as SGHRS and CDR2 as YFSETQ. In nucleotides, the CDR3 is TGCGCCAGCAGCAGTGGACAGGGGAACACAGATACGCAGTATTTT. The encoded protein is CASSSGQGNTDTQYF.

Many counts were recorded for this clonotype. This chain connects TRBV4-2 to TRBJ2-7; 11 bases map to TRBD2. The V segment lost 0 bases and the J segment 2 bases; nucleotides outside the gene matches: 3. Looked up from germline, CDR1 is LGHNA and CDR2 is YNFKEQ. This CDR3 spans 16 amino acids. This chain's CDR3 is CASSQEATSGAYEQYF. CDR3 DNA sequence: TGTGCCAGCAGCCAAGAAGCGACTAGCGGGGCCTACGAGCAGTACTTC.

This clonotype has at least ten counts. V and J are TRBV20-1 and TRBJ1-1; a weak D match, TRBD1 (5 bases). The germline V gene encodes CDR1 DFQATT and CDR2 SNEGSKA (reference sequence). Trimming pared 6 bases from V and 7 bases from J, leaving 15 bases between. The CDR3 totals 12 residues. This CDR3 reads CSAALGGLEAFF. The CDR3 DNA is TGCAGTGCCGCCCTGGGGGGACTTGAAGCTTTCTTT.

Many counts were recorded for this clonotype. The J gene is TRBJ1-2, the V gene TRBV29-1; no clear D gene. With 0 bases removed from V and 4 bases from J, the gap between germline ends came to 15 bases. The CDR3 contains 15 residues. In germline, CDR1 is SQVTM, CDR2 ANQGSEA. In nucleotides, the CDR3 is TGCAGCGTTGAAGATCCAGGAGGCCAGGTCTATGGCTACACCTTC. Translated, it gives CSVEDPGGQVYGYTF.

This clonotype showed up many times. The chain employs TRBV9 and TRBJ1-2; tentative D call: TRBD1 (6 bases). Trimming took 4 bases from V and 5 from J, leaving 18 bases between them. Germline V gives CDR1 SGDLS, CDR2 YYNGEE. This CDR3 comprises 15 residues. The CDR3: CASSPGGNRAYGYTF. CDR3 nucleotides: TGTGCCAGCAGCCCCGGAGGGAACAGGGCTTATGGCTACACCTTC.

This clonotype was seen ten or more times. The chain is built from TRBV20-1 and TRBJ1-4; no clear D gene. The CDR3 loop spans 14 amino acids. Germline lookup yields CDR1 DFQATT and CDR2 SNEGSKA (reference sequence). Trimming cost V 6 bases and J 3 bases, with 14 bases left between them. The CDR3 DNA is TGCAGTGCCTCGCCCCCGTTCTCTAATGAAAAACTGTTTTTT. It translates to CSASPPFSNEKLFF.

This clonotype was observed many times. This chain links TRBV12-3 or TRBV12-4 with TRBJ2-4; TRBD2 agrees at 8 bases. After removal of 5 bases from V and 5 bases from J, the junction contained 5 bases not matched to a gene. The CDR3 is 14 residues long. In nucleotides, the CDR3 is TGTGCCAGCAGTCCCAGCGGGGGAGAAAACATTCAGTACTTC. Protein product: CASSPSGGENIQYF.

This clonotype was detected many times. The rearrangement links TRBV29-1 to TRBJ2-1, with TRBD1 identical over 8 bases. From germline, CDR1 is SQVTM and CDR2 ANQGSEA. CDR3 length equals 11 residues. V shed 6 bases and J 8 bases; nucleotides not matched to a gene: 3. In nucleotides, the CDR3 is TGCAGCGTGGACAGGGACTATGAGCAGTTCTTC. Its translation is CSVDRDYEQFF.

Many counts were recorded for this clonotype. The J gene is TRBJ2-6, the V gene TRBV5-1, with D possibly matching TRBD1 (5 bases). The CDR3 covers 17 residues. CDR1 is SGHRS, CDR2 YFSETQ, per germline. Trimming took 0 bases from V and 4 from J, leaving 14 bases between them. In DNA, the CDR3 is TGCGCCAGCAGCTTGGCCATAGGGGCCGTAGGGGCCAACGTCCTGACTTTC. Translated, it gives CASSLAIGAVGANVLTF.

This clonotype was recorded only once. The rearrangement uses TRBV4-1 and TRBJ2-2; D is possibly TRBD1 (6 bases). Germline V gives CDR1 MGHRA, CDR2 YSYEKL. This CDR3 spans 16 amino acids. V was clipped by 3 bases and J by 5 bases, with 16 bases between them. This chain's CDR3 is CASSQGAGALTGELFF. The CDR3 DNA is TGCGCCAGCAGCCAGGGGGCAGGGGCCCTTACCGGGGAGCTGTTTTTT.

This clonotype showed up many times. The chain uses TRBV4-3 and TRBJ1-6, with D possibly TRBD1 on 6 matching bases. CDR1 is LGHNA, CDR2 YSLEER, per germline. This CDR3 spans 14 amino acids. V shed 3 bases and J shed 7 bases, with 10 bases lying between them. This chain's CDR3 is CASSHETGNSPLHF. DNA of the CDR3: TGCGCCAGCAGCCATGAGACAGGAAATTCACCCCTCCACTTT.

This clonotype was seen many times. V and J are TRBV6-5 and TRBJ2-2; D not certain. This CDR3 has 13 residues. Germline CDR1 MNHEY, CDR2 SVGAGI. Trimming shortened V by 0 bases and J by 5 bases, and 4 bases separated the two germline ends. The DNA of the CDR3 is TGTGCCAGCAGTTACTCGGGTACCGGGGAGCTGTTTTTT. Translation: CASSYSGTGELFF.